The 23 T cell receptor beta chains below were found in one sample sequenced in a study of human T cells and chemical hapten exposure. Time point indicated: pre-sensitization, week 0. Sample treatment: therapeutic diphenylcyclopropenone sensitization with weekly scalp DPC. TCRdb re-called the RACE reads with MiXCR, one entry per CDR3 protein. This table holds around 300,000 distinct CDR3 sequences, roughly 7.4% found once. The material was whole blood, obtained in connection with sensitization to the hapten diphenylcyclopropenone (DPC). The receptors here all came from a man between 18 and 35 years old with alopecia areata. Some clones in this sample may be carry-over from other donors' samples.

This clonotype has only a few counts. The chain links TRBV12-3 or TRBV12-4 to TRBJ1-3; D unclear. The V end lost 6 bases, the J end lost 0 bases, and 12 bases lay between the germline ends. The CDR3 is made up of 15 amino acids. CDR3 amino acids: CASRDPTLSGNTIYF. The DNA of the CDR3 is TGTGCCAGCAGGGACCCGACGCTCTCTGGAAACACCATATATTTT.

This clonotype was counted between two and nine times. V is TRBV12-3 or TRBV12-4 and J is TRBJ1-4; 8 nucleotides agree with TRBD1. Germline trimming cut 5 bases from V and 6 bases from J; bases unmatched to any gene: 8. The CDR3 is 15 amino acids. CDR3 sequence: CASSPTGQGDEKLFF. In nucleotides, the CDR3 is TGTGCCAGCAGTCCCACAGGACAGGGTGATGAAAAACTGTTTTTT.

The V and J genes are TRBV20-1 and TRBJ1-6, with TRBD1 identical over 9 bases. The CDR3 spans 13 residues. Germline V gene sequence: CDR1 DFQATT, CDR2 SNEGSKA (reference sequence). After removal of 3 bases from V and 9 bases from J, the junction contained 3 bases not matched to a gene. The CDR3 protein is CSARGQGGSPLHF. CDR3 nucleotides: TGCAGTGCTAGGGGACAGGGAGGTTCACCCCTCCACTTT.

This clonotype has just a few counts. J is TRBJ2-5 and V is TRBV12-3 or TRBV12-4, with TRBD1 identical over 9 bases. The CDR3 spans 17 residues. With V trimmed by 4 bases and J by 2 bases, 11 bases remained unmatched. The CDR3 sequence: CASSSIPLGTGQETQYF. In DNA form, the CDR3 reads TGTGCCAGCAGTTCAATACCTCTCGGGACAGGGCAAGAGACCCAGTACTTC.

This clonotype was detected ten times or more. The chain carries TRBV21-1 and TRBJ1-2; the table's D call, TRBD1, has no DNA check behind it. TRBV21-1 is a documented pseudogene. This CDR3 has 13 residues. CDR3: CASREGGHYGYTF. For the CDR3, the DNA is TGTGCCAGCCGTGAGGGGGGTCACTATGGCTACACCTTC.

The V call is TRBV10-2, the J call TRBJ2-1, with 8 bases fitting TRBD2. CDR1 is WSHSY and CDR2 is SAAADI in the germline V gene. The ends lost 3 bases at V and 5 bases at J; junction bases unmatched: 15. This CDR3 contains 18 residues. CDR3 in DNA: TGCGCCAGCAGTGACAACGAGCGGGGGTTGGAGGGAAACAATGAGCAGTTCTTC. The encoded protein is CASSDNERGLEGNNEQFF.

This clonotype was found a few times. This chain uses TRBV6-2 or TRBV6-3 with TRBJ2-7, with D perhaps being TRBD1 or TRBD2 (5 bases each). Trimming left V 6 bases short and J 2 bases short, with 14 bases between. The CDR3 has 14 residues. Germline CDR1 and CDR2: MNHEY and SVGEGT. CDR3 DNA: TGTGCCAGCAGAGACTCGGGACCACCCTACGAGCAGTACTTC. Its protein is CASRDSGPPYEQYF.

As DNA, the CDR3 is TGTGCCAGCAGTTTGGTGGCAGGAAGCAATGAAAAACTGTTTTTT. Protein product: CASSLVAGSNEKLFF. The chain combines TRBV27 with TRBJ1-4; D remains unclear. The CDR3 has 15 amino acids. V was trimmed by 3 bases and J by 5 bases, leaving 13 bases between them. CDR1 is MNHEY, CDR2 SMNVEV, per germline (reference sequence).

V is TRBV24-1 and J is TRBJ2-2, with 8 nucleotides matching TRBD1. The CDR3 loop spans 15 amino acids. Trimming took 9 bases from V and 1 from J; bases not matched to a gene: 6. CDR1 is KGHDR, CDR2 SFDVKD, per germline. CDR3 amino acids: CATHHGQGNTGELFF. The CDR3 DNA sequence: TGTGCCACCCACCATGGACAGGGGAACACCGGGGAGCTGTTTTTT.

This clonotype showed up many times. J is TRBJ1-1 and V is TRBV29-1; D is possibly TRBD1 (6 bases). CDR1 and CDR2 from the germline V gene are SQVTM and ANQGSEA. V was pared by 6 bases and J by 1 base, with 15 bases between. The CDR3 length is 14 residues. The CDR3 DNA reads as TGCAGCGTGGGACGAGGGGGTGCGAACACTGAAGCTTTCTTT. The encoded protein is CSVGRGGANTEAFF.

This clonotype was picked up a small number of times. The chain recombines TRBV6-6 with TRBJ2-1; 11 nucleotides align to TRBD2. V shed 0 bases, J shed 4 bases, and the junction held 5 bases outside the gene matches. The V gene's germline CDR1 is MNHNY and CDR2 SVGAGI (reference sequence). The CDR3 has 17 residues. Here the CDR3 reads CASSYSGTSGEYNEQFF. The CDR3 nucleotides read TGTGCCAGCAGTTACTCCGGGACTAGCGGAGAGTACAATGAGCAGTTCTTC.

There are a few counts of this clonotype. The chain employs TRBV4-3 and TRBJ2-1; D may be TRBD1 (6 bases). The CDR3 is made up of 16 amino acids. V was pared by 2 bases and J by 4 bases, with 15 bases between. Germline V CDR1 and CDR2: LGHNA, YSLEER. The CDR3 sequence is CASSQWYREDYNEQFF. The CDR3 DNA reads TGCGCCAGCAGCCAATGGTACAGGGAAGATTACAATGAGCAGTTCTTC.

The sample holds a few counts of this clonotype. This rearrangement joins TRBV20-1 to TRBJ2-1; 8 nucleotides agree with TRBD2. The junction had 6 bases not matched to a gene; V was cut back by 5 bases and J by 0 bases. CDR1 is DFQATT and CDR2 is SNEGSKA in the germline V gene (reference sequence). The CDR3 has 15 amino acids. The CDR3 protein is CSAGSGAVSYNEQFF. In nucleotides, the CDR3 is TGCAGTGCTGGTAGCGGGGCAGTCTCCTACAATGAGCAGTTCTTC.

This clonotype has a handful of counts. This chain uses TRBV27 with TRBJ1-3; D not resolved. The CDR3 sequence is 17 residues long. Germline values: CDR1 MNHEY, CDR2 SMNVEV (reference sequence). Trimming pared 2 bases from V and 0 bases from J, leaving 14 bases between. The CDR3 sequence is CASSLTPFGRSGNTIYF. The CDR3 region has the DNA TGTGCCAGCAGTTTAACTCCCTTTGGCCGCTCTGGAAACACCATATATTTT.

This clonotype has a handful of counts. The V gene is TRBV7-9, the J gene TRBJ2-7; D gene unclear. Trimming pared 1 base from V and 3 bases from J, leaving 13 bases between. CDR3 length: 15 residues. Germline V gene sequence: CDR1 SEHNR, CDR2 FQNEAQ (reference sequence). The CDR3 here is CASSLGDAFFYEQYV. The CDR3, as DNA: TGTGCCAGCAGCTTAGGCGATGCCTTTTTCTACGAGCAGTACGTC.

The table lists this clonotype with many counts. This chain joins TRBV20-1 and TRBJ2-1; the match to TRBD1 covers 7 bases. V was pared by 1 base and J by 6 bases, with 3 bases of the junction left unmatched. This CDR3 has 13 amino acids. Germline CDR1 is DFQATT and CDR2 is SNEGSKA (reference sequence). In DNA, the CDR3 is TGCAGTGCTAGAGGACAGGGTTTCAATGAGCAGTTCTTC. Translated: CSARGQGFNEQFF.

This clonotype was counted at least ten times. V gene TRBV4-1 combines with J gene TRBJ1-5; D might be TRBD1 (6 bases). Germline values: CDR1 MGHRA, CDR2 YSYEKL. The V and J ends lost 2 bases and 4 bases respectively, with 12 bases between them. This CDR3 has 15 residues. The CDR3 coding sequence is TGCGCCAGCAGCCAAAGACAGGAGGGGAATCAGCCCCAGCATTTT. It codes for CASSQRQEGNQPQHF.

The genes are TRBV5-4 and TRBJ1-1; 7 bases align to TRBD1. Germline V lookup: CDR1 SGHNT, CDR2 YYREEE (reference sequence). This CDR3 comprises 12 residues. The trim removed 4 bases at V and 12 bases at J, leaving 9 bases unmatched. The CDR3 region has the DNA TGTGCCAGCAGCGCGATAAACAGGGGACCTTTCTTT. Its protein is CASSAINRGPFF.

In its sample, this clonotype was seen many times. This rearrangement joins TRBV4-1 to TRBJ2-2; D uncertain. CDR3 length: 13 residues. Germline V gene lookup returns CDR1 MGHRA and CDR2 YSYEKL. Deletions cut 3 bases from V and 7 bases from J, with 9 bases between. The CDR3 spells CASSQERRGELFF. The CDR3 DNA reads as TGCGCCAGCAGCCAGGAGAGGCGCGGGGAGCTGTTTTTT.

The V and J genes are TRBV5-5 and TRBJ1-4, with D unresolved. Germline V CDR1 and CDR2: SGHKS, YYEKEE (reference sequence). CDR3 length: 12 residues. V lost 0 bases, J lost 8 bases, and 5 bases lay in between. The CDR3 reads CASSLGEEKLFF. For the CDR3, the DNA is TGTGCCAGCAGCTTGGGGGAGGAAAAACTGTTTTTT. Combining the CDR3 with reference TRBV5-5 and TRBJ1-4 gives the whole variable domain DAGVTQSPTHLIKTRGQQVTLRCSPISGHKSVSWYQQVLGQGPQFIFQYYEKEERGRGNFPDRFSARQFPNYSSELNVNALLLGDSALYLCASSLGEEKLFFGSGTQLSVL.

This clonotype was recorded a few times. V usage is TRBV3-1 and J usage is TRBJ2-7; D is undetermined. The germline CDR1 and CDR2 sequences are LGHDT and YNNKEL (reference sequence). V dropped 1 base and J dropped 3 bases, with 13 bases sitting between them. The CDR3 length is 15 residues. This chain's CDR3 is CASSQGDENRYEQYF. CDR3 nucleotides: TGTGCCAGCAGCCAAGGGGATGAAAACCGCTACGAGCAGTACTTC.

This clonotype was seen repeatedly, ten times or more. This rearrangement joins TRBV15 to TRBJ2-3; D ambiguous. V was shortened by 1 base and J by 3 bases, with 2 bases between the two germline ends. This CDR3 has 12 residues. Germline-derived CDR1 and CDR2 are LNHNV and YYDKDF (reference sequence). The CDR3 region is CATSRGTDTQYF. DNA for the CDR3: TGTGCCACCAGCAGAGGGACAGATACGCAGTATTTT.

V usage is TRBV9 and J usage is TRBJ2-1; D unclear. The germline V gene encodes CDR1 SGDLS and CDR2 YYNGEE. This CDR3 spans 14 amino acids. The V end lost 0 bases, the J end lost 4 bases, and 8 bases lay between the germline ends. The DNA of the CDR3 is TGTGCCAGCAGCGTAGACAGCCTATACAATGAGCAGTTCTTC. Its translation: CASSVDSLYNEQFF.